What follows is one T cell receptor beta chain and its context. Its antigen is currently unknown. CDR3 length: 14 amino acids. V shed 7 bases and J 6 bases; nucleotides not matched to a gene: 11. Germline V lookup: CDR1 MNHEY, CDR2 SVGAGI. This specimen comes from a study of cytomegalovirus exposure and HLA in healthy donors. General study points: Analyses of presence and absence presupposed an approximately uniform sequencing depth across donors.

The study ran its PCR with 60 Vbeta and 13 Jbeta primers. Method: immunoSEQ multiplex PCR; TCRdb's copy keeps in-frame clones and lacks some. In the table there are some 120,000 clones, approximately 87% of which are singletons. This chain uses TRBV6-5 with TRBJ1-1; 7 nucleotides match TRBD1. The clonotype comes from a man younger than 30 in good health and CMV-seropositive. What was sequenced was PBMCs. CDR3 DNA: TGTGCCAGCATCAGACAGGGCCGGGATCCTGAAGCTTTCTTT. Translation gives CASIRQGRDPEAFF.